These 10 T cell receptor beta chains were all obtained from the same sample, sequenced in a study of vaccination effects on CD4 cells after COVID-19. TCRdb's table, derived via immunoSEQ multiplex PCR, lists solely in-frame clones and lacks some. Of tens of thousands of clones listed, 55% to 85% were seen once; the top ten hold about 1.2%. These receptors have no identified antigens. Viral peptide pools were used in the ViraFEST assay to expand antigen-specific CD4+ T cells, and sequencing came afterward. Cultured cells yielded isolated CD4+ T cells after around 9 days. Each person got two doses of an mRNA SARS-CoV-2 vaccine, BNT162b2 or mRNA-1273. Source: CD4+ T cells from PBMCs cultured with HCoV-229E spike peptides, taken after COVID-19 vaccination. All receptors derive from a human donor who received a COVID-19 vaccine.

V is TRBV5-8 and J is TRBJ2-3; perhaps TRBD2 as D (6 bases). Trimming cost V 3 bases and J 2 bases, with 7 bases left between them. Germline CDR1 is SGHTS and CDR2 is YDEGEE. The CDR3 runs to 13 residues. CDR3 loop: CASSWTNTDTQYF. CDR3 DNA: TGTGCCAGCAGCTGGACTAACACAGATACGCAGTATTTT.

The rearrangement uses TRBV30 and TRBJ2-2, with a possible D match to TRBD1 (6 bases). The CDR3 contains 13 residues. Germline assignment: CDR1 GTSNPN and CDR2 SVGIG (reference sequence). Trimming took off 5 bases at V and 2 bases at J, with 9 bases between the two ends. In DNA form, the CDR3 reads TGTGCCTGGGGGACACGTAACACCGGGGAGCTGTTTTTT. It codes for CAWGTRNTGELFF.

The V gene is TRBV7-2, the J gene TRBJ2-3; D is undetermined. Germline V CDR1 and CDR2: SGHTA, FQGNSA. V was shortened by 5 bases and J by 0 bases, with 12 bases between the two germline ends. This CDR3 is built from 15 residues. CDR3 coding DNA: TGTGCCAGCAGCCAAAGAGTGCTTAGCACAGATACGCAGTATTTT. Translated: CASSQRVLSTDTQYF.

CDR3 sequence reads: CATSDPLVGGYNEQFF. CDR3 DNA sequence: TGTGCCACCAGTGATCCTCTAGTCGGAGGTTACAATGAGCAGTTCTTC. V and J are TRBV24-1 and TRBJ2-1; tentative D call: TRBD2 (5 bases). CDR1 and CDR2 from the germline V gene are KGHDR and SFDVKD. The CDR3 loop spans 16 amino acids. V gave up 3 bases and J gave up 4 bases, with 15 bases separating them.

This clone came up a few times. This rearrangement joins TRBV7-9 to TRBJ1-2, with D maybe TRBD1 (5 bases). V lost 5 bases, J lost 5 bases, and 6 bases lay in between. The CDR3 is made up of 11 amino acids. CDR1 SEHNR and CDR2 FQNEAQ come from the germline V gene (reference sequence). CDR3 amino acids: CASSPGYGYTF. The DNA of the CDR3 is TGTGCCAGCAGCCCAGGGTATGGCTACACCTTC. The variable domain in full, completed from reference TRBV7-9 and TRBJ1-2, reads DTGVSQNPRHKITKRGQNVTFRCDPISEHNRLYWYRQTLGQGPEFLTYFQNEAQLEKSRLLSDRFSAERPKGSFSTLEIQRTEQGDSAMYLCASSPGYGYTFGSGTRLTVV.

The V and J genes are TRBV9 and TRBJ2-1; 13 positions match TRBD2. This CDR3 has 15 amino acids. J gave up 8 bases and V 3 bases, and 5 bases lay outside the gene matches. Looked up from germline, CDR1 is SGDLS and CDR2 is YYNGEE. This CDR3 reads CASSALAGGPDEQFF. The CDR3, as DNA: TGTGCCAGCAGCGCACTAGCGGGGGGGCCAGATGAGCAGTTCTTC.

The rearrangement uses TRBV3-1 (or the pseudogene TRBV3-2) and TRBJ1-2; TRBD1 aligns across 9 bases. V shed 3 bases and J 5 bases; nucleotides not matched to a gene: 1. The germline gives CDR1 LGHDT, CDR2 YNNKEL (reference sequence). The length of the CDR3 is 13 residues. The CDR3 nucleotides are TGTGCCAGCAGCCAGGGACAGGGATATGGCTACACCTTC. This gives the protein CASSQGQGYGYTF.

The V and J genes are TRBV6-5 and TRBJ1-2, with 7 bases fitting TRBD1. The CDR3 is made up of 14 amino acids. The junction had 12 bases not matched to a gene; V was cut back by 5 bases and J by 9 bases. CDR1 is MNHEY, CDR2 SVGAGI, per germline. CDR3 amino acids: CASSQQQGFGRYTF. CDR3 nucleotides: TGTGCCAGCAGTCAACAACAGGGGTTTGGGCGCTACACCTTC.

J is TRBJ1-1 and V is TRBV6-5; 9 nucleotides align to TRBD1. Germline-derived CDR1 and CDR2 are MNHEY and SVGAGI. The CDR3 sequence is 15 residues long. With 5 bases clipped from V and 5 bases from J, the junction kept 9 bases outside the gene matches. The CDR3 DNA reads TGTGCCAGCAGTCCAGGGACAGGGCGGCGTACTGAAGCTTTCTTT. This translates into CASSPGTGRRTEAFF.

This chain joins TRBV5-1 and TRBJ1-3; 10 nucleotides match TRBD1. The CDR3 totals 17 residues. Trimming cost V 3 bases and J 4 bases; bases outside gene matches: 10. Germline-derived CDR1 and CDR2 are SGHRS and YFSETQ. DNA of the CDR3: TGCGCCAGCAGCTCGGGACAGGGGAATCGGCCCGGAAACACCATATATTTT. It is translated as CASSSGQGNRPGNTIYF.